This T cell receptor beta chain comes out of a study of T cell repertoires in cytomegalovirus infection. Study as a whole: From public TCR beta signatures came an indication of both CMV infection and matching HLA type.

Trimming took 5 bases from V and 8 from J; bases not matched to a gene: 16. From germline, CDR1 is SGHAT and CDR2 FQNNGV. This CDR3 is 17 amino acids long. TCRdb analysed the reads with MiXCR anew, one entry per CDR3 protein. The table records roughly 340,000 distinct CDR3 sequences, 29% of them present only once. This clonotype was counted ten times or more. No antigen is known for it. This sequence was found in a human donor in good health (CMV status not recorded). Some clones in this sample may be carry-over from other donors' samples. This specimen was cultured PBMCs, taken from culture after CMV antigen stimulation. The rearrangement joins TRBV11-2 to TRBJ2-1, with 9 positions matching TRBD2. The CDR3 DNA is TGTGCCAGCAGCGCCCCGATCTACCAGCGGGGGGCAGATGAGCAGTTCTTC. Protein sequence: CASSAPIYQRGADEQFF.